One and the same sample provided the 18 T cell receptor beta chains below, sequenced in a study of tumor-infiltrating lymphocytes in primary liver carcinoma. Investigators took RNA and DNA out together from about 19-30 mg of unsorted bulk tissue. The authors made TCR beta cDNA from around 500 ng total RNA with a constant-region primer. For TCR beta, libraries were produced by three nested multiplex PCR rounds using slightly modified ARM-PCR. In the first two PCR rounds, TRBV1-TRBV30 forward primers were paired with a C-beta reverse primer, and each round lasted roughly 9 cycles. Via MiXCR, TCRdb re-called the multiplex PCR reads, giving one row per CDR3 protein. This sample yields approximately 22,000 distinct CDR3 sequences, of which approximately 70% are seen a single time; less than 45% belongs to the top ten. Specimen: liver tumor tissue from sampling region 1. Subset in this sample: tumor region T1, superior pole. The source of these receptors is a man aged 40-49 years with primary liver carcinoma and hepatitis B virus infection.

As regards this clonotype: Germline and junction disagree at one end, which may indicate a read error. V is TRBV29-1 and J is TRBJ2-5; TRBD1 matches 10 bases. This CDR3 comprises 15 residues. From germline, CDR1 is SQVTM and CDR2 ANQGSEA. CDR3 in DNA: TGTAGCGTTGAATCGGACAGGGGGGGGGGTGAGACCCAGTACTTC. As protein: CSVESDRGGGETQYF.

The rearrangement uses TRBV12-3 or TRBV12-4 and TRBJ2-7; TRBD1 is a possible D gene (6 bases). Trimming removed 1 base from V and 13 bases from J, with 23 bases in between. This CDR3 is built from 15 residues. This chain's CDR3 is CASSLGLGANYENYF. As DNA, the CDR3 is TGTGCCAGCAGTTTAGGACTGGGGGCCAACTACGAGAATTACTTC.

The sample holds a few counts of this clonotype. This CDR3 is CSAPGQGAVTGELFF. The DNA of the CDR3 is TGCAGTGCCCCGGGACAGGGGGCGGTCACCGGGGAGCTGTTTTTT. The chain carries TRBV20-1 and TRBJ2-2; 12 bases align to TRBD1. CDR1 and CDR2 from the germline V gene are DFQATT and SNEGSKA (reference sequence). Losses at the gene ends were 6 bases for V and 4 bases for J; bases not matched to a gene: 6. The CDR3 totals 15 residues.

The J gene is TRBJ2-1, the V gene TRBV29-1, with D possibly TRBD1 on 7 matching bases. Per germline, CDR1 SQVTM and CDR2 ANQGSEA. The CDR3 has 12 amino acids. The CDR3 protein is CGARPGGYKQFF. The CDR3 DNA reads TGCGGCGCCCGCCCAGGGGGGTATAAGCAGTTCTTC.

In this sample, this clonotype turned up a few times. One end of the junction is discordant with germline, which a read error may explain. This sequence joins TRBV6-6 and TRBJ2-1; TRBD1 matches 7 bases. Germline V gives CDR1 MNHNY, CDR2 SVGAGI (reference sequence). The CDR3 runs 13 residues. CDR3 protein: CASSRVQQGEQFF. Written as DNA, the CDR3 is TGTGCTAGCAGTCGAGTTCAACAGGGGGAGCAGTTCTTC.

This clonotype was recorded once. A read error may produce the germline difference seen at one junction end. The rearrangement uses TRBV11-2 and TRBJ2-5; 7 bases align to TRBD1. The CDR3 is made up of 13 amino acids. CDR1 SGHAT and CDR2 FQNNGV come from the germline V gene. CDR3 in amino acids: CTSSQTGQDTQYF. As DNA, the CDR3 is TGTACCAGCAGCCAGACAGGGCAAGATACTCAGTACTTC.

About this clonotype: The junction and the germline gene differ at one end; a read error may be behind it. The genes are TRBV10-2 and TRBJ1-4, with 8 bases aligning to TRBD1. Germline values: CDR1 WSHSY, CDR2 SAAADI. The CDR3 loop spans 14 amino acids. This CDR3 is CASSETTGDEKLVF. The CDR3 DNA is TGCGCCAGCAGTGAAACGACAGGGGATGAAAAACTGGTCTTT.

Concerning this clonotype itself: The CDR3 does not close with the conserved phenylalanine or tryptophan, likely indicating a read error. The chain uses TRBV12-3 or TRBV12-4 and TRBJ1-5; D remains ambiguous. Trimming left V 4 bases short and J 1 base short, with 11 bases between. CDR3 length equals 15 residues. The CDR3 sequence is CASSYGHGSNQPQHS. DNA for the CDR3: TGTGCCAGCAGTTATGGGCATGGAAGCAATCAGCCCCAGCATTCT.

This clonotype turned up a few times. The chain links TRBV11-2 to TRBJ2-5; weak D call: TRBD1 (5 bases). Trimming left V 7 bases short and J 4 bases short, with 13 bases between. This CDR3 region has 13 residues. Germline CDR1 reads SGHAT; CDR2 reads FQNNGV. The CDR3 sequence is CASNRQLGETQYF. CDR3 in DNA: TGTGCCAGCAACCGACAGCTGGGAGAGACCCAGTACTTC. Supplemented by reference TRBV11-2 and TRBJ2-5, the full variable domain reads EAGVAQSPRYKIIEKRQSVAFWCNPISGHATLYWYQQILGQGPKLLIQFQNNGVVDDSQLPKDRFSAERLKGVDSTLKIQPAKLEDSAVYLCASNRQLGETQYFGPGTRLLVL.

Comments on this clonotype: An end of the junction differs from the germline gene, which may be a read error. The chain recombines TRBV11-2 with TRBJ2-1; TRBD2 matches 9 bases. The CDR3 has 16 amino acids. Germline CDR1 SGHAT, CDR2 FQNNGV. The DNA of the CDR3 is TGTGCAAGCCGCTTAGAGCTCCTAGCGGGAATGAATGAGCAGTTATTC. This sequence encodes CASRLELLAGMNEQLF.

This clonotype was detected a few times. Because it lacks the conserved phenylalanine or tryptophan at the end, this CDR3 is likely a read error. The chain combines TRBV6-1 with TRBJ2-7, with TRBD1 matching 7 bases. The CDR3 length is 14 residues. V was pared by 2 bases and J by 5 bases, with 6 bases of the junction left unmatched. Germline lookup yields CDR1 MNHNS and CDR2 SASEGT. The CDR3 region is CASSERGQEDEQYL. The CDR3 region has the DNA TGTGCCAGCAGTGAAAGGGGGCAGGAGGACGAGCAGTACCTT.

As concerns this clonotype: This could be a read error, since a much larger clone is one nucleotide away. The V call is TRBV11-1, the J call TRBJ2-7; TRBD2 agrees at 9 bases. The trim removed 7 bases at V and 2 bases at J, leaving 9 bases unmatched. Per germline, CDR1 SGHAT and CDR2 FQDESV (reference sequence). The CDR3 has 15 amino acids. The CDR3 region has the DNA TGTGCCAGCACCAATAGCGGGAGAAATACCTACGAGCAGTACTTC. It codes for CASTNSGRNTYEQYF.

Concerning this clonotype itself: At one end, the junction sequence differs from germline, possibly due to a read error. This chain uses TRBV10-3 with TRBJ2-1; D is uncertain. From germline, CDR1 is ENHRY and CDR2 SYGVKD. This CDR3 region has 13 residues. CDR3 in amino acids: CPISDIGLNEQFF. CDR3 nucleotides: TGTCCCATCAGTGACATAGGGCTAAATGAGCAGTTCTTC.

A word on this clonotype: This CDR3 fails to terminate in the conserved phenylalanine or tryptophan, so it likely reflects a read error. The rearrangement uses TRBV6-5 and TRBJ1-4; D perhaps matches TRBD1 (5 bases). Germline-derived CDR1 and CDR2 are MNHEY and SVGAGI. Trimming took off 2 bases at V and 10 bases at J, with 14 bases between the two ends. CDR3 size: 14 residues. The CDR3 sequence is CASSYERTGVKLFS. The CDR3 DNA sequence: TGTGCCAGCAGTTACGAACGCACGGGGGTAAAACTGTTTTCT.

Concerning this clonotype: The CDR3 end shows no conserved phenylalanine or tryptophan, and so a read error is likely. The chain links TRBV29-1 to TRBJ1-2; D is possibly TRBD1 (5 bases). The CDR3 length is 14 residues. The V gene's germline CDR1 is SQVTM and CDR2 ANQGSEA. The CDR3 bases are TGCAGCGCGTGGGACCCGGGCCAGGACTATGGATACACCCTC. Translation: CSAWDPGQDYGYTL.

This chain links TRBV11-1 with TRBJ2-3, with 8 bases lining up with TRBD2. The J segment lost 11 bases and the V segment lost 1 base, leaving 11 bases of the junction unmatched. The germline V gene encodes CDR1 SGHAT and CDR2 FQDESV (reference sequence). The CDR3 is 15 amino acids. This CDR3 reads CASSLVAGTSEMQYF. CDR3 DNA sequence: TGTGCCAGCAGCTTAGTAGCGGGAACTTCAGAAATGCAGTATTTT.

Of note for this clonotype: Being one base from a much bigger clone, this may be a read error. This chain links TRBV7-9 with TRBJ2-1; 7 bases are a match to TRBD2. The germline V gene has CDR1 SEHNR and CDR2 FQNEAQ (reference sequence). The CDR3 is 17 amino acids. The DNA of the CDR3 is TGTGCCAACAGCTTCGGGGGAGGGCCCCAATCCATCAATGAGCAGTTCTTC. As protein: CANSFGGGPQSINEQFF.

This chain links TRBV12-3 or TRBV12-4 with TRBJ2-3; 10 positions match TRBD1. With 5 bases clipped from V and 5 bases from J, the junction kept 10 bases outside the gene matches. The CDR3 is made up of 16 amino acids. The CDR3 DNA sequence: TGTGCCAGCAGTCCGGGGACAGGGGATGTAATAGATACGCAGTATTTT. Amino acid sequence: CASSPGTGDVIDTQYF.